This T cell receptor (beta chain) was found in a study of coeliac disease. On the study more broadly: Each coeliac patient was active, refractory type I, or diet-controlled. Regarding the study as a whole: Unbiased detection of gliadin-specific T cells was judged not feasible with this approach. In active celiac disease, intraepithelial and lamina propria TRB and TRG repertoires were less clonal than controls. Few TRB amino acid sequences were shared between samples; most were unique.

The V gene's germline CDR1 is SNHLY and CDR2 FYNNEI. CDR3 size: 15 residues. The ends were cut back, 1 base at V and 5 bases at J, with 14 bases in the middle. Worth noting for this clone: Antigen unknown.

Profiled with immunoSEQ multiplex PCR; TCRdb holds only in-frame clones, not every one. Altogether 3,500 to 4,500 clones are present, about 70% being singletons, with the ten largest covering 8.5%. This TCR came from a man aged 25 to 40 with celiac disease. The sequenced material came from intraepithelial lymphocytes from the gut. The V call is TRBV2, the J call TRBJ1-2; D might be TRBD1 (5 bases). The CDR3 DNA is TGTGCCAGCAGTGAAGACAGGCTAAGGGGTTATGGCTACACCTTC. It specifies CASSEDRLRGYGYTF.